This TCR beta chain is drawn from a study of PD-1 blockade in classical Hodgkin lymphoma. This clone was seen only a few times. Time point described: cycle 4 day 1 (C4D1), after five to seven weeks of nivolumab. No patient escaped relapse after autologous stem cell transplantation, and brentuximab vedotin exposure varied. The CD4+ T cells used were purified from thawed PBMCs through magnetic negative selection. When best responses were assessed, they were complete response, partial response or progressive disease. CDR1 is SQVTM, CDR2 ANQGSEA, per germline. Trimming removed 4 bases at V and 6 bases at J, with 9 bases between. This CDR3 spans 11 amino acids. The table came from immunoSEQ multiplex PCR; TCRdb's copy has only in-frame clones and leaves some out. The data contain some 13,000 clones, about four fifths of them singletons.

The gene calls are TRBV29-1 and TRBJ1-1; no definite D call. This TCR was sampled from a human donor with classical Hodgkin lymphoma. The sequencing here drew on CD4+ T cells from blood, taken before the fourth cycle of nivolumab. The CDR3 bases are TGCAGCGTTGGTCTCGTCGCTGAAGCTTTCTTT. Its translation is CSVGLVAEAFF. Full variable domain (remainder filled in from reference TRBV29-1 and TRBJ1-1): SAVISQKPSRDICQRGTSLTIQCQVDSQVTMMFWYRQQPGQSLTLIATANQGSEATYESGFVIDKFPISRPNLTFSTLTVSNMSPEDSSIYLCSVGLVAEAFFGQGTRLTVV.